A single sample gave rise to the 20 T cell receptor beta chains below, sequenced in a study of T-cell memory formation after mild COVID-19. One entry per CDR3 protein, called by TCRdb with MiXCR from the 5' RACE reads. The sample lists about 390,000 distinct CDR3 sequences, about 15% seen once, with roughly 21% in the top ten. Sequencing was done on a sample of PBMCs or a T cell subset sorted from them (not recorded which). Source of these receptors: a man between 18 and 35 years old who had mild COVID-19 (a few samples of this study predate the infection). Cell type and time point are not known.

This clonotype is labeled medium-sized. This chain links TRBV7-9 with TRBJ1-5; D not certain. The V gene lost 5 bases and the J gene lost 0 bases, with 17 bases spanning the gap. The CDR3 sequence is 17 residues long. The germline V gene encodes CDR1 SEHNR and CDR2 FQNEAQ (reference sequence). The CDR3 spells CASSRYEGGYSNQPQHF. The DNA for the CDR3 is TGTGCCAGCAGCCGTTACGAGGGCGGTTATAGCAATCAGCCCCAGCATTTT.

The V gene is TRBV10-2, the J gene TRBJ1-5; 8 bases are a match to TRBD1. CDR1 and CDR2 from the germline V gene are WSHSY and SAAADI. The length of the CDR3 is 17 residues. V shed 0 bases and J 6 bases; nucleotides not matched to a gene: 10. The CDR3 DNA follows: TGCGCCAGCAGTGAGTCGGCGCAGGGGGCGAGGAGTCAGCCCCAGCATTTT. Amino acid sequence: CASSESAQGARSQPQHF.

The V and J genes are TRBV6-2 or TRBV6-3 and TRBJ1-1; no definite D call. This CDR3 spans 15 amino acids. Germline assignment: CDR1 MNHEY and CDR2 SVGEGT. V was cut by 5 bases and J by 0 bases, with 13 bases left in between. The CDR3 DNA reads as TGTGCCAGCAGTACGCTGCACGGGATGAACACTGAAGCTTTCTTT. Amino acids: CASSTLHGMNTEAFF.

This clonotype appeared many times. The chain recombines TRBV18 with TRBJ2-3; TRBD2 matches at 7 bases. V lost 3 bases to trimming and J lost 2 bases; unmatched junction nucleotides: 2. The CDR3 covers 14 residues. The germline V gene has CDR1 KGHSH and CDR2 LQKENI. The CDR3 DNA reads TGTGCCAGCTCACCCGGGGGGTTCACAGATACGCAGTATTTT. This gives the protein CASSPGGFTDTQYF.

This clonotype was counted a few times. The chain links TRBV7-6 to TRBJ2-5, with 8 bases identical to TRBD1. CDR1 is SGHVS and CDR2 is FNYEAQ in the germline V gene. V trimming: 4 bases; J trimming: 1 base; junction bases outside the gene matches: 8. The CDR3 has 16 amino acids. CDR3 residues: CASSSGQGDLQETQYF. The CDR3 DNA reads as TGTGCCAGCAGCTCCGGACAGGGAGACCTCCAAGAGACCCAGTACTTC.

The CDR3 nucleotides are TGTGCCAGCAGCCAGGGAAGCGGGGAGCAGTTCTTC. Its protein is CASSQGSGEQFF. The chain is built from TRBV3-1 and TRBJ2-1; D is perhaps TRBD2 (6 bases). This CDR3 has 12 amino acids. Germline-derived CDR1 and CDR2 are LGHDT and YNNKEL (reference sequence). The V end was cut by 3 bases, the J end by 10 bases, with 10 bases between.

The chain employs TRBV5-1 and TRBJ1-2; no clear D. V lost 0 bases to trimming and J lost 2 bases, with 8 bases between them. Germline CDR1 reads SGHRS; CDR2 reads YFSETQ. CDR3 length equals 14 residues. CDR3 sequence (DNA): TGCGCCAGCAGCTTGGAGGCGTCGAACTATGGCTACACCTTC. Its protein product is CASSLEASNYGYTF.

The chain recombines TRBV20-1 with TRBJ1-5; possible D gene TRBD1, 6 bases. V was shortened by 0 bases and J by 6 bases, with 18 bases between the two germline ends. This CDR3 is 16 amino acids long. CDR1 and CDR2 from the germline V gene are DFQATT and SNEGSKA (reference sequence). The CDR3 sequence is CSARDPMVRGSQPQHF. The CDR3 nucleotides are TGCAGTGCTAGAGATCCTATGGTCAGGGGATCTCAGCCCCAGCATTTT.

This clonotype was detected only a few times. This chain uses TRBV3-1 with TRBJ2-3; 10 bases fit TRBD2. CDR1 and CDR2 from the germline V gene are LGHDT and YNNKEL (reference sequence). V was pared by 4 bases and J by 8 bases, with 6 bases of the junction left unmatched. This CDR3 has 14 amino acids. The CDR3 nucleotides are TGTGCCAGCAGCCCTAGCGGGAGCCCACGTACGCAGTATTTT. It is translated as CASSPSGSPRTQYF.

This chain uses TRBV6-2 or TRBV6-3 with TRBJ2-3; TRBD2 matches at 7 bases. Germline CDR1 reads MNHEY; CDR2 reads SVGEGT. The V segment lost 4 bases and the J segment 6 bases; nucleotides outside the gene matches: 10. The CDR3 has 15 residues. Here the CDR3 DNA reads TGTGCCAGCAGTTCTCCCGGGCGGCGGGGGGATACGCAGTATTTT. Translating it yields CASSSPGRRGDTQYF.

This clonotype was detected only a few times. The chain links TRBV20-1 to TRBJ1-2; 7 nucleotides agree with TRBD1. Losses at the gene ends were 0 bases for V and 8 bases for J; bases not matched to a gene: 9. CDR3 length equals 14 residues. From germline, CDR1 is DFQATT and CDR2 SNEGSKA (reference sequence). The CDR3: CSARDPDRIGGYTF. For the CDR3, the DNA is TGCAGTGCTAGAGATCCGGACAGGATTGGGGGCTACACCTTC.

V gene TRBV7-2 combines with J gene TRBJ2-1; perhaps D is TRBD1 or TRBD2 (5 bases each). V shed 1 base and J shed 7 bases, with 8 bases lying between them. The CDR3 totals 13 residues. The V gene's germline CDR1 is SGHTA and CDR2 FQGNSA. CDR3 sequence: CASSLDWGNEQFF. Written as DNA, the CDR3 is TGTGCCAGCAGCTTAGATTGGGGGAATGAGCAGTTCTTC. Full variable domain (remainder filled in from reference TRBV7-2 and TRBJ2-1): GAGVSQSPSNKVTEKGKDVELRCDPISGHTALYWYRQSLGQGLEFLIYFQGNSAPDKSGLPSDRFSAERTGGSVSTLTIQRTQQEDSAVYLCASSLDWGNEQFFGPGTRLTVL.

This clonotype was observed a few times. The chain combines TRBV6-5 with TRBJ2-1; TRBD1 is a possible D gene (6 bases). CDR3 length equals 16 residues. V was cut by 4 bases and J by 3 bases, with 16 bases left in between. The V gene's germline CDR1 is MNHEY and CDR2 SVGAGI. The CDR3: CASSSYHRDGYNEQFF. The CDR3 DNA reads as TGTGCCAGCAGTTCATACCACAGGGATGGCTACAATGAGCAGTTCTTC.

This clonotype was recorded many times. This chain connects TRBV7-3 to TRBJ2-2; D uncertain. The CDR3 covers 14 residues. V was trimmed by 1 base and J by 1 base, leaving 4 bases between them. Germline loops: CDR1 SGHTA, CDR2 FQGTGA. CDR3 sequence (DNA): TGTGCCAGCAGCTTAAACATGAACACCGGGGAGCTGTTTTTT. Translation: CASSLNMNTGELFF.

This chain connects TRBV5-1 to TRBJ2-7, with 7 bases matching TRBD1. CDR3 length equals 14 residues. V lost 2 bases, J lost 6 bases, and 8 bases stayed unmatched. CDR1 is SGHRS and CDR2 is YFSETQ in the germline V gene. The CDR3 DNA sequence: TGCGCCAGCAGCTTCCAACAGGGGTCGGGCGAGCAGTACTTC. It specifies CASSFQQGSGEQYF.

This chain uses TRBV7-2 with TRBJ1-6; 10 nucleotides match TRBD1. Germline V lookup: CDR1 SGHTA, CDR2 FQGNSA. Trimming took 4 bases from V and 9 from J; bases not matched to a gene: 3. This CDR3 has 14 residues. The CDR3 region has the DNA TGTGCCAGCAGCTCTGACAGGGGGCCTTCACCCCTCCACTTT. It yields the protein CASSSDRGPSPLHF.

CDR3 sequence reads: CASRRDNSGNTIYF. The CDR3 DNA reads TGTGCCAGCAGAAGGGACAACTCTGGAAACACCATATATTTT. The chain is built from TRBV7-9 and TRBJ1-3, with TRBD1 as a possible D gene (6 bases). The CDR3 is 14 residues long. Germline-derived CDR1 and CDR2 are SEHNR and FQNEAQ (reference sequence). Trimming took 6 bases from V and 0 from J, leaving 9 bases between them.

The chain recombines TRBV7-2 with TRBJ1-5; D is uncertain. This CDR3 spans 18 amino acids. Germline V gene data show CDR1 as SGHTA and CDR2 as FQGNSA. V was cut by 1 base and J by 0 bases, with 16 bases left in between. The CDR3 nucleotides are TGTGCCAGCAGCTTAGATTTGGGCACGAGGTATAGCAATCAGCCCCAGCATTTT. Residues: CASSLDLGTRYSNQPQHF.

A few counts support this clonotype. This chain joins TRBV7-9 and TRBJ1-1; D not resolved. The CDR3 length is 15 residues. With 5 bases removed from V and 0 bases from J, the gap between germline ends came to 13 bases. The germline gives CDR1 SEHNR, CDR2 FQNEAQ (reference sequence). CDR3: CASSRAVGMNTEAFF. CDR3 nucleotide sequence: TGTGCCAGCAGCCGGGCGGTGGGAATGAACACTGAAGCTTTCTTT. Complete variable domain (other parts from reference TRBV7-9 and TRBJ1-1): DTGVSQNPRHKITKRGQNVTFRCDPISEHNRLYWYRQTLGQGPEFLTYFQNEAQLEKSRLLSDRFSAERPKGSFSTLEIQRTEQGDSAMYLCASSRAVGMNTEAFFGQGTRLTVV.

The chain combines TRBV12-3 or TRBV12-4 with TRBJ2-7, with a weak D call TRBD1 (6 bases). V shed 4 bases and J shed 9 bases, with 13 bases lying between them. The CDR3 spans 12 residues. The CDR3 here is CASSYSGTRQYV. The DNA of the CDR3 is TGTGCCAGCAGTTACTCCGGGACAAGGCAGTACGTC.